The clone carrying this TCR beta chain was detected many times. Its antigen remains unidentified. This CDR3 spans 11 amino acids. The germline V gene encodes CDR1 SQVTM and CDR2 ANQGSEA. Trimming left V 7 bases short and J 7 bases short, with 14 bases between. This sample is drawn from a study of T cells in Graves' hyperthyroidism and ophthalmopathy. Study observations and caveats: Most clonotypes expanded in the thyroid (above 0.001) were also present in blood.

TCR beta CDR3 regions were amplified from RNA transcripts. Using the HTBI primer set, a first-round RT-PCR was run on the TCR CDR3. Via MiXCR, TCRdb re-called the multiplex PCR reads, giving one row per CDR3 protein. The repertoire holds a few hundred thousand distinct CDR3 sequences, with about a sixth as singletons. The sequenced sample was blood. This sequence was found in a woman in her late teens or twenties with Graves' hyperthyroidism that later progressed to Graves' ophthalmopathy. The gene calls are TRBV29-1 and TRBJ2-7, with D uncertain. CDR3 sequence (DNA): TGCAGCGCCGATGCGGCCGGAGAGCAGTACTTC. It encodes CSADAAGEQYF.